Below, 8 T cell receptor beta chains from the same sample are listed, as sequenced in a study of human T cells and chemical hapten exposure. One entry per CDR3 protein, called by TCRdb with MiXCR from the RACE reads. Of a few hundred thousand distinct CDR3 sequences listed, 6% to 7% are singletons. Time point here: patch test 2, 6 weeks after DPC sensitization. Stated treatment: therapeutic diphenylcyclopropenone sensitization with weekly scalp DPC. Sequenced material: whole blood, taken in connection with sensitization to the hapten diphenylcyclopropenone (DPC). The receptors originated from a young woman with alopecia areata. Some clones in this sample may be carry-over from other donors' samples.

This clonotype came up a few times. The V gene is TRBV20-1, the J gene TRBJ1-4; D perhaps matches TRBD1 (5 bases). Germline CDR1 DFQATT, CDR2 SNEGSKA (reference sequence). Between the trimmed V and J ends, which lost 3 bases and 8 bases, there was a span of 13 bases. This CDR3 spans 13 amino acids. The CDR3 sequence: CSASPQGREKLFF. The CDR3 DNA sequence: TGCAGTGCTAGCCCCCAGGGTCGGGAAAAACTGTTTTTT.

This clonotype was counted only a few times. The chain is built from TRBV4-3 and TRBJ2-1; the match to TRBD1 covers 9 bases. CDR3 length equals 16 residues. Germline V gives CDR1 LGHNA, CDR2 YSLEER. After removal of 4 bases from V and 4 bases from J, the junction contained 8 bases not matched to a gene. This CDR3 reads CASSREQGAVYNEQFF. CDR3 DNA sequence: TGCGCCAGCAGCCGAGAACAGGGGGCGGTGTACAATGAGCAGTTCTTC.

As concerns this clonotype: A read error may produce the germline difference seen at one junction end. The chain has TRBV5-1 and TRBJ1-1; D is unclear. The CDR3 has 12 residues. From germline, CDR1 is SGHRS and CDR2 YFSETQ. CDR3 DNA: TGCGCCTGCAGCTTGTCTAACACTGAAGCTTTCTTT. Translated: CACSLSNTEAFF.

This clonotype came up many times. The V and J genes are TRBV18 and TRBJ1-5; 7 nucleotides agree with TRBD1. The CDR3 is 13 amino acids. Per germline, CDR1 KGHSH and CDR2 LQKENI. J was trimmed by 9 bases and V by 2 bases; bases with no gene match: 4. CDR3 DNA sequence: TGTGCCAGCTCACCAGACAGGGTTTGGCCCCAGCATTTT. Protein: CASSPDRVWPQHF.

The rearrangement joins TRBV13 to TRBJ1-3; TRBD1 might be the D (6 bases). With 3 bases removed from V and 4 bases from J, the gap between germline ends came to 19 bases. Germline CDR1 is PRHDT and CDR2 is FYEKMQ (reference sequence). The CDR3 has 17 residues. Written as DNA, the CDR3 is TGTGCCAGCAGCTTCATAAAGGGACACAGGGAGGGAAACACCATATATTTT. Encoded protein: CASSFIKGHREGNTIYF.

This clonotype was detected only a few times. The CDR3 protein is CASSYSRSGGSNQPQHF. The CDR3 coding sequence is TGTGCCAGCAGTTACTCGAGGTCAGGGGGTAGCAATCAGCCCCAGCATTTT. This chain joins TRBV6-5 and TRBJ1-5; TRBD1 matches at 7 bases. Germline CDR1 reads MNHEY; CDR2 reads SVGAGI. This CDR3 region has 17 residues. With 0 bases clipped from V and 0 bases from J, the junction kept 5 bases outside the gene matches.

This clonotype was seen just once. This chain joins TRBV5-6 and TRBJ2-5, with D possibly matching TRBD2 (6 bases). The V end lost 0 bases, the J end lost 5 bases, and 14 bases lay between the germline ends. The CDR3 runs 15 residues. Germline V gives CDR1 SGHDT, CDR2 YYEEEE. CDR3 coding DNA: TGTGCCAGCAGCTTGGCCATCGGGCGGGATGAGACCCAGTACTTC. Its protein is CASSLAIGRDETQYF. The full variable domain, in which reference TRBV5-6 and TRBJ2-5 provide the parts outside the CDR3, is DAGVTQSPTHLIKTRGQQVTLRCSPKSGHDTVSWYQQALGQGPQFIFQYYEEEERQRGNFPDRFSGHQFPNYSSELNVNALLLGDSALYLCASSLAIGRDETQYFGPGTRLLVL.

This sequence joins TRBV19 and TRBJ2-3; D is ambiguous. V gave up 6 bases and J gave up 0 bases, with 10 bases separating them. The CDR3 is 14 residues long. Per the germline V gene, CDR1 is LNHDA and CDR2 is SQIVND (reference sequence). The CDR3 sequence is CASSMLSSTDTQYF. The CDR3 DNA reads TGTGCCAGTAGCATGTTGAGTAGCACAGATACGCAGTATTTT.